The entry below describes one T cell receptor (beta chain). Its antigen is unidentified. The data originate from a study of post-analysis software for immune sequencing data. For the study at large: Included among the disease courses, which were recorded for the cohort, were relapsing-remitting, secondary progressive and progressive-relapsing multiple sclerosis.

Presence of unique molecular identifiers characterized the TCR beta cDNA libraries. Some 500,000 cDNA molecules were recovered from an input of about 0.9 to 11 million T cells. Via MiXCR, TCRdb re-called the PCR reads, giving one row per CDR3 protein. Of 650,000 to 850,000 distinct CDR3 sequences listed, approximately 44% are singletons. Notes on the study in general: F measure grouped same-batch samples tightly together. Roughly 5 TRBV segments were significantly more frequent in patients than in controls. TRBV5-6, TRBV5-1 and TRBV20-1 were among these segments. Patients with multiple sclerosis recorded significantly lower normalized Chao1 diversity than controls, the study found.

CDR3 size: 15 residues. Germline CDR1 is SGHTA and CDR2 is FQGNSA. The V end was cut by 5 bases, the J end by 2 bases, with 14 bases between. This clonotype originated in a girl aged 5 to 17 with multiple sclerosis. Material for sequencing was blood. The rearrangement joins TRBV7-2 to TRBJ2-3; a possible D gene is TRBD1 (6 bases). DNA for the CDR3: TGTGCCAGCAGCGAACGACGGGACACCACAGATACGCAGTATTTT. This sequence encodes CASSERRDTTDTQYF.